This TCR beta chain appears in the sequencing data of a study of radiation and T cells in renal cell carcinoma. Time point given: baseline pretreatment blood. Treatment: 15 Gy SBRT to primary tumor, nephrectomy 4 weeks later. Repertoires were generated with immunoSEQ multiplex PCR, while TCRdb's copy carries only in-frame clones and drops some. The sample includes tens of thousands of clones, just under 80% of them seen just once. This CDR3 is 17 amino acids long. CDR1 and CDR2 from the germline V gene are SGHRS and YFSETQ. The V end was cut by 0 bases, the J end by 0 bases, with 14 bases between. The V and J genes are TRBV5-1 and TRBJ2-3; no firm D call. The starting material was blood, obtained from a patient whose treatment included radiotherapy and nephrectomy. The receptor comes from a man in his 60s with renal cell carcinoma. This chain's CDR3 is CASSLGRQPSSTDTQYF. The CDR3, as DNA: TGCGCCAGCAGCTTGGGGCGCCAGCCCTCTAGCACAGATACGCAGTATTTT.